This entry concerns a single TCR beta chain. Its antigen is not identified. These data come from a study of OX40 agonist ivuxolimab in advanced cancers. With V trimmed by 5 bases and J by 4 bases, 4 bases remained unmatched. Germline CDR1 reads SGHTA; CDR2 reads FQGTGA. The CDR3 runs 13 residues. Study-wide points: At doses 0.1 to 3.0 mg/kg, CD4+ and CD8+ clones expanded. Clonal expansion in partial responders at 0.1-3.0 mg/kg ranked among the lowest. The mean number of expanded clones was higher in CD8+ T cells than in CD4+.

Clones were sequenced by immunoSEQ multiplex PCR, and TCRdb holds only the in-frame ones, with some missing. The sample lists over 65,000 clones; roughly 90% were seen once. Blood got drawn at baseline, again on cycle 4 day 1, and then on cycle 7 day 1. The chain employs TRBV7-3 and TRBJ1-2; 7 nucleotides agree with TRBD1. This TCR was recovered from an adult with an advanced solid tumor such as melanoma, head and neck, liver or kidney cancer. Sequencing used CD4+ or CD8+ T cells sorted from blood, obtained in a trial of the OX40 agonist ivuxolimab. CDR3 nucleotides: TGTGCCAGCAGCCCAGGGGGTCGCTATGGCTACACCTTC. It translates to CASSPGGRYGYTF.